The 29 T cell receptor beta chains reported below all come from one sample, sequenced in a study of control samples from healthy donors and cancer patients. The data were produced by immunoSEQ multiplex PCR, yet TCRdb's version contains in-frame clones alone and is incomplete. The sample has about 84,000 clones; roughly 89% are singletons. Source material: blood. These receptors were obtained from a middle-aged man in good health.

The gene calls are TRBV30 and TRBJ1-5; D possibly corresponds to TRBD1 (5 bases). CDR1 is GTSNPN and CDR2 is SVGIG in the germline V gene (reference sequence). The V and J ends lost 0 bases and 4 bases respectively, with 10 bases between them. CDR3 size: 14 residues. The CDR3 loop reads CAWSVLGANQPQHF. The CDR3 region has the DNA TGTGCCTGGAGTGTACTAGGGGCGAATCAGCCCCAGCATTTT.

This clone appeared a few times. The V and J genes are TRBV5-1 and TRBJ2-7; the match to TRBD2 covers 8 bases. V lost 1 base to trimming and J lost 6 bases; unmatched junction nucleotides: 9. This CDR3 comprises 15 residues. Germline V lookup: CDR1 SGHRS, CDR2 YFSETQ. Here the CDR3 reads CASSLSAGGGAEQYF. DNA for the CDR3: TGCGCCAGCAGCTTGAGTGCGGGGGGCGGGGCCGAGCAGTACTTC.

In this sample, this clone turned up a few times. The chain combines TRBV10-2 with TRBJ1-5; a possible D gene is TRBD1 (5 bases). Germline CDR1 and CDR2: WSHSY and SAAADI. Trimming removed 8 bases at V and 6 bases at J, with 14 bases between. This CDR3 is built from 13 residues. CDR3 region: CASRGGEGQPQHF. CDR3 nucleotides: TGCGCCAGCCGTGGGGGAGAGGGTCAGCCCCAGCATTTT.

V and J are TRBV10-3 and TRBJ1-2, with 8 bases fitting TRBD1. The CDR3 runs 13 residues. Germline CDR1 reads ENHRY; CDR2 reads SYGVKD. V shed 6 bases and J 8 bases; nucleotides not matched to a gene: 8. DNA of the CDR3: TGTGCCATCAGGGGAGACAGGGGAGAAGGCTACACCTTC. Its protein product is CAIRGDRGEGYTF.

This chain links TRBV5-1 with TRBJ1-2; possibly TRBD1 for D (6 bases). V lost 7 bases and J 1 base, leaving 14 bases between the germline ends. The CDR3 contains 14 residues. Germline assignment: CDR1 SGHRS and CDR2 YFSETQ. This CDR3 is CASAGTSDNYGYTF. CDR3 DNA sequence: TGCGCCAGCGCCGGGACATCGGATAACTATGGCTACACCTTC.

The chain uses TRBV29-1 and TRBJ1-2; TRBD1 is a possible D gene (5 bases). This CDR3 comprises 12 residues. V lost 3 bases, J lost 8 bases, and 13 bases lay in between. Germline V gene sequence: CDR1 SQVTM, CDR2 ANQGSEA. CDR3: CSVEQGVDGYTF. DNA for the CDR3: TGCAGCGTTGAGCAAGGGGTAGACGGCTACACCTTC.

The chain has TRBV24-1 and TRBJ2-1; D is ambiguous. Germline CDR1 is KGHDR and CDR2 is SFDVKD. The CDR3 is 11 amino acids. With 4 bases removed from V and 7 bases from J, the gap between germline ends came to 4 bases. The CDR3 region has the DNA TGTGCCACCAGTGAGATGAATGAGCAGTTCTTC. This translates into CATSEMNEQFF.

This chain joins TRBV7-2 and TRBJ1-2; D is unresolved. The germline V gene encodes CDR1 SGHTA and CDR2 FQGNSA. This CDR3 is built from 14 residues. Trimming took 5 bases from V and 2 from J, leaving 12 bases between them. CDR3 protein: CASSASNGNYGYTF. Here the CDR3 DNA reads TGTGCCAGCAGCGCCTCAAACGGGAACTATGGCTACACCTTC.

The V call is TRBV30, the J call TRBJ1-1, with D tentatively TRBD1 (5 bases). This CDR3 is 11 amino acids long. The germline V gene encodes CDR1 GTSNPN and CDR2 SVGIG (reference sequence). V was shortened by 5 bases and J by 3 bases, with 7 bases between the two germline ends. This chain's CDR3 is CAWGTDTEAFF. For the CDR3, the DNA is TGTGCCTGGGGGACGGACACTGAAGCTTTCTTT.

The rearrangement joins TRBV5-4 to TRBJ2-3; the D gene could be TRBD1 or TRBD2 (5 bases each). CDR1 SGHNT and CDR2 YYREEE come from the germline V gene (reference sequence). V gave up 0 bases and J gave up 2 bases, with 7 bases separating them. CDR3 length: 14 residues. The CDR3 reads CASSLDGATDTQYF. The CDR3 nucleotides read TGTGCCAGCAGCTTGGACGGGGCCACAGATACGCAGTATTTT.

The V call is TRBV6-1, the J call TRBJ1-5; tentative D call: TRBD1 (5 bases). Germline CDR1 and CDR2: MNHNS and SASEGT. Trimming took 0 bases from V and 7 from J, leaving 10 bases between them. The CDR3 is 14 amino acids. CDR3 sequence reads: CASSEAAGAQPQHF. The CDR3 DNA is TGTGCCAGCAGTGAAGCTGCCGGGGCCCAGCCCCAGCATTTT.

The chain combines TRBV3-1 (or the pseudogene TRBV3-2) with TRBJ1-3; D is undetermined. Trimming pared 1 base from V and 11 bases from J, leaving 15 bases between. The length of the CDR3 is 14 residues. Germline loops: CDR1 LGHDT, CDR2 YNNKEL (reference sequence). The CDR3 sequence: CASSQVLAGSAIYF. The CDR3 nucleotides are TGTGCCAGCAGCCAAGTTCTCGCGGGTAGTGCCATATATTTT.

The chain carries TRBV6-8 and TRBJ2-3, with 14 positions matching TRBD2. The germline V gene encodes CDR1 MNHGY and CDR2 SAAAGT. This CDR3 is built from 16 residues. V gave up 6 bases and J gave up 4 bases; unmatched junction bases: 6. The CDR3 nucleotides are TGTGCCAGCAGCCTCGAGACTAGCGGGGGGGCAGATACGCAGTATTTT. Amino acid sequence: CASSLETSGGADTQYF.

V gene TRBV18 combines with J gene TRBJ2-5, with D perhaps matching TRBD2 (5 bases). CDR1 and CDR2 from the germline V gene are KGHSH and LQKENI. The V gene lost 4 bases and the J gene lost 2 bases, with 11 bases spanning the gap. The CDR3 length is 14 residues. The chain's CDR3 is CASSRDPGQETQYF. The CDR3, as DNA: TGTGCCAGCTCACGCGACCCGGGGCAAGAGACCCAGTACTTC.

The CDR3 protein is CASSLEAGGMYEQYF. CDR3 in DNA: TGTGCCAGCAGCTTAGAGGCAGGGGGGATGTACGAGCAGTACTTC. The V call is TRBV7-2, the J call TRBJ2-7; TRBD1 is a possible D gene (7 bases). This CDR3 region has 15 residues. Germline CDR1 is SGHTA and CDR2 is FQGNSA. Trimming removed 1 base from V and 4 bases from J, with 14 bases in between.

This clone was observed a handful of times. The CDR3 nucleotides are TGTGCCAGCAGTGAAGGCAAAAAACTGTTTTTT. This translates into CASSEGKKLFF. The gene calls are TRBV2 and TRBJ1-4; no definite D call. CDR3 length: 11 amino acids. Trimming left V 1 base short and J 9 bases short, with 3 bases between. The germline gives CDR1 SNHLY, CDR2 FYNNEI.

The rearrangement uses TRBV30 and TRBJ2-7, with 8 bases lining up with TRBD1. The CDR3 extends over 17 amino acids. Looked up from germline, CDR1 is GTSNPN and CDR2 is SVGIG (reference sequence). The trim removed 2 bases at V and 6 bases at J, leaving 18 bases unmatched. CDR3 in amino acids: CAWSKARGTGIPREQYF. CDR3 in DNA: TGTGCCTGGAGTAAGGCACGGGGGACAGGTATACCACGCGAGCAGTACTTC.

The chain employs TRBV11-2 and TRBJ1-1; TRBD1 aligns across 7 bases. Germline CDR1 is SGHAT and CDR2 is FQNNGV. V was pared by 5 bases and J by 5 bases, with 11 bases of the junction left unmatched. The CDR3 is 15 amino acids. In DNA, the CDR3 is TGTGCCAGCAGCCGCCCTACAGGGGCAGGGACTGAAGCTTTCTTT. This encodes CASSRPTGAGTEAFF.

J is TRBJ1-1 and V is TRBV5-6, with D possibly TRBD1 on 6 matching bases. This CDR3 has 15 residues. Trimming stripped 4 bases from V and 3 bases from J, with 16 bases between. Germline lookup yields CDR1 SGHDT and CDR2 YYEEEE. CDR3 protein: CASSPVGGPDTEAFF. As DNA, the CDR3 is TGTGCCAGCAGCCCGGTGGGGGGGCCTGACACTGAAGCTTTCTTT.

The chain is built from TRBV13 and TRBJ2-1; D remains unclear. V lost 5 bases and J 7 bases, leaving 15 bases between the germline ends. The germline V gene has CDR1 PRHDT and CDR2 FYEKMQ (reference sequence). The CDR3 runs to 14 residues. The CDR3 DNA sequence: TGTGCCAGCAGCCCGTCCGGACGGCGGAATGAGCAGTTCTTC. The encoded protein is CASSPSGRRNEQFF.

The V call is TRBV11-2, the J call TRBJ1-2, with D unclear. The CDR3 sequence is 13 residues long. V was pared by 1 base and J by 4 bases, with 7 bases between. The germline gives CDR1 SGHAT, CDR2 FQNNGV. The CDR3 bases are TGTGCCAGCAGCTTAGGGGCGGGCTATGGCTACACCTTC. This encodes CASSLGAGYGYTF.

This clone was recorded once. V and J are TRBV30 and TRBJ1-6, with D possibly being TRBD1 (6 bases). CDR3 length: 13 residues. Between the trimmed V and J ends, which lost 5 bases and 10 bases, there was a span of 15 bases. Germline CDR1 reads GTSNPN; CDR2 reads SVGIG (reference sequence). The CDR3 DNA sequence: TGTGCCTGGGCAGGGGCAGTAAAATCACCCCTCCACTTT. Protein product: CAWAGAVKSPLHF.

The rearrangement joins TRBV10-3 to TRBJ2-2; 7 bases are shared with TRBD1. There are 16 residues in the CDR3. Germline CDR1 and CDR2: ENHRY and SYGVKD. The J segment lost 2 bases and the V segment lost 4 bases, leaving 7 bases of the junction unmatched. CDR3 protein: CAISATGTANTGELFF. In nucleotides, the CDR3 is TGTGCCATCAGTGCTACCGGGACAGCTAACACCGGGGAGCTGTTTTTT.

The DNA of the CDR3 is TGTGCCAGTACACCAGCGGGGGCCTACACAGATACGCAGTATTTT. As protein: CASTPAGAYTDTQYF. The rearrangement uses TRBV19 and TRBJ2-3; 8 bases match TRBD2. The V and J ends lost 7 bases and 2 bases, in that order; junction bases with no gene match: 8. This CDR3 is 15 amino acids long. Germline assignment: CDR1 LNHDA and CDR2 SQIVND (reference sequence).

This chain joins TRBV6-5 and TRBJ1-2; D not resolved. The germline V gene encodes CDR1 MNHEY and CDR2 SVGAGI. This CDR3 has 11 amino acids. The germline V and J ends were trimmed by 7 bases and 8 bases, with 11 bases remaining between them. The CDR3 protein is CASTPNWGYTF. CDR3 nucleotide sequence: TGTGCCAGCACGCCCAATTGGGGCTACACCTTC.

J is TRBJ1-4 and V is TRBV6-5, with D tentatively TRBD1 (6 bases). The V gene lost 8 bases and the J gene lost 8 bases, with 18 bases spanning the gap. The length of the CDR3 is 14 residues. Germline CDR1 MNHEY, CDR2 SVGAGI. DNA for the CDR3: TGTGCCAGCTCTCACGGGGGGGCTCGGGAAAAACTGTTTTTT. Translating it yields CASSHGGAREKLFF.

The chain couples TRBV6-2 or TRBV6-3 to TRBJ2-7; the D call may be TRBD1 or TRBD2 (5 bases each). The CDR3 totals 14 residues. Germline CDR1 is MNHEY and CDR2 is SVGEGT. The germline V and J ends were trimmed by 2 bases and 7 bases, with 15 bases remaining between them. In DNA, the CDR3 is TGTGCCAGCAGTTACGGGGGAATCCAGAAAGAGCAGTACTTC. It encodes CASSYGGIQKEQYF.

V and J are TRBV7-8 and TRBJ1-1; TRBD1 agrees at 8 bases. The V segment lost 4 bases and the J segment 2 bases; nucleotides outside the gene matches: 6. CDR1 SGHVS and CDR2 FQNEAQ come from the germline V gene. This CDR3 spans 15 amino acids. The CDR3: CASSSGQGRNTEAFF. CDR3 bases: TGTGCCAGCAGCTCCGGACAGGGTCGAAACACTGAAGCTTTCTTT.

This chain connects TRBV6-5 to TRBJ1-6; D is unclear. Germline lookup yields CDR1 MNHEY and CDR2 SVGAGI. Trimming removed 6 bases at V and 8 bases at J, with 11 bases between. The CDR3 spans 13 residues. The CDR3 sequence: CASSLGSYSPLHF. The CDR3 DNA follows: TGTGCCAGCAGCCTTGGGTCCTATTCACCCCTCCACTTT.